The rows below give T cell receptor beta chains drawn from one sample of a study of T cells in Graves' hyperthyroidism and ophthalmopathy. TCRdb fed the multiplex PCR reads into MiXCR, producing one record per CDR3 protein. The data contain under 200,000 distinct CDR3 sequences, 9.4% of them singletons. The sequencing sample was made of blood. The receptors stem from a woman aged 18-35 years with Graves' hyperthyroidism that later progressed to Graves' ophthalmopathy. Each CDR3 is given with its conserved first and last residue. D genes are given only for firm matches. Clone size is stated in some rows and not others, as once, few, many or a class when expanded.

D: NA; J: TRBJ2-7; V: TRBV7-2; size: many; DNA: TGTGCCAGCAGCCCTCAAGACTGGTACGAGCAGTACTTC; CDR3: CASSPQDWYEQYF
D: NA; J: TRBJ2-7; V: TRBV14; size: NA; DNA: TGTGCCAGCAGCCAAGAAGATCCCTACGAGCAGTACTTC; CDR3: CASSQEDPYEQYF
D: NA; J: TRBJ2-5; V: TRBV28; size: many; DNA: TGTGCCAGCACCCCCCCGGGGTCAATAGAGACCCAGTACTTC; CDR3: CASTPPGSIETQYF
D: TRBD1; J: TRBJ2-2; V: TRBV7-9; size: NA; DNA: TGTGCCAGCCGGGAGACAGGGGGATATATGACCGGGGAGCTGTTTTTT; CDR3: CASRETGGYMTGELFF
D: NA; J: TRBJ2-2; V: TRBV25-1; size: many; DNA: TGTGCCAGCGGGGCCGCGGGGCGGGAGAACACCGGGGAGCTGTTTTTT; CDR3: CASGAAGRENTGELFF
D: NA; J: TRBJ2-7; V: TRBV11-2; size: many; DNA: TGTGCCAGCAGCTTAGGCCGGGAGCAGTACTTC; CDR3: CASSLGREQYF
D: TRBD2; J: TRBJ2-7; V: TRBV7-2; size: NA; DNA: TGTGCCAGCAGCCGGACTAGCGGGGCATCCTACGAGCAATACTTC; CDR3: CASSRTSGASYEQYF
D: NA; J: TRBJ1-1; V: TRBV27; size: many; DNA: TGTGCCAGCAGTCCGGTTTGGGGAGGGAACACTGAAGCTTTCTTT; CDR3: CASSPVWGGNTEAFF
D: NA; J: TRBJ2-3; V: TRBV9; size: many; DNA: TGTGCCAGCAGCGCGTCACGAGATACGCAGTATTTT; CDR3: CASSASRDTQYF
D: TRBD2; J: TRBJ2-2; V: TRBV9; size: few; DNA: TGTGCCAGCAGCTCTCGACTAGCGGGAGGGCGGGTGAACACCGGGGAGCTGTTTTTT; CDR3: CASSSRLAGGRVNTGELFF
D: NA; J: TRBJ2-7; V: TRBV6-5; size: NA; DNA: TGTGCCAGCAGTTACGAATCCTACGAGCAGTACTTC; CDR3: CASSYESYEQYF
D: TRBD2; J: TRBJ2-1; V: TRBV20-1; size: many; DNA: TGCAGTGCGGATCAGACTAGCGGGGCCTACAATGAGCAGTTCTTC; CDR3: CSADQTSGAYNEQFF
D: TRBD1; J: TRBJ2-1; V: TRBV7-9; size: many; DNA: TGTGCCAGCACCGAGGGACAGGGAGGCTACAATGAGCAGTTCTTC; CDR3: CASTEGQGGYNEQFF
D: NA; J: TRBJ1-2; V: TRBV30; size: many; DNA: TGTGCCTGGAGCTCCGGGACAAGGTCGTGGTATGGCTACACCTTC; CDR3: CAWSSGTRSWYGYTF
D: TRBD2; J: TRBJ2-2; V: TRBV10-3; size: many; DNA: TGTGCCATCAGTGAGTCGAGGCTAGCGGGAGGAGGGAACACCGGGGAGCTGTTTTTT; CDR3: CAISESRLAGGGNTGELFF
D: NA; J: TRBJ2-1; V: TRBV4-1; size: NA; DNA: TGCGCCAGCAGCCGACTCCCCGGACGCCACAATGAGCAGTTCTTC; CDR3: CASSRLPGRHNEQFF
D: NA; J: TRBJ2-1; V: TRBV19; size: many; DNA: TGTGCCAGTAGTATAGACCGTGACCACTCCTACAATGAGCAGTTCTTC; CDR3: CASSIDRDHSYNEQFF
D: NA; J: TRBJ2-7; V: TRBV7-2; size: many; DNA: TGTGCCAGCAGCTTAGGCGTCCTCTACGAGCAGTACTTC; CDR3: CASSLGVLYEQYF
D: TRBD1; J: TRBJ1-5; V: TRBV19; size: many; DNA: TGTGCCAGTAGTCCAGGGACAGGGCGCCGTAGCAATCAGCCCCAGCATTTT; CDR3: CASSPGTGRRSNQPQHF
D: TRBD1; J: TRBJ2-5; V: TRBV20-1; size: NA; DNA: TGCAGTGCTATAAAAGAAGGGGACAGAAATCAAGAGACCCAGTACTTC; CDR3: CSAIKEGDRNQETQYF
D: NA; J: TRBJ1-1; V: TRBV20-1; size: many; DNA: TGCAGTGCTAGGGAGGGACGGGAAGCTTTCTTT; CDR3: CSAREGREAFF
D: NA; J: TRBJ2-1; V: TRBV5-5; size: many; DNA: TGTGCCAGCAGCCGAACTCTAGACAGAAGCAATGAGCAGTTCTTC; CDR3: CASSRTLDRSNEQFF
D: NA; J: TRBJ1-1; V: TRBV6-1; size: many; DNA: TGTGCCAGCAGCGAGGGCGACCGTGCGGAAGCTTTCTTT; CDR3: CASSEGDRAEAFF
D: NA; J: TRBJ1-6; V: TRBV30; size: many; DNA: TGTGCCTGCAGACAGAGCTCCTATAATTCACCCCTCCACTTT; CDR3: CACRQSSYNSPLHF
D: NA; J: TRBJ1-1; V: TRBV7-9; size: many; DNA: TGTGCCAGCAGCTTAAGAGTGACGGTGAACACTGAAGCTTTCTTT; CDR3: CASSLRVTVNTEAFF
D: NA; J: TRBJ1-1; V: TRBV20-1; size: NA; DNA: TGCAGTGCTAGCGATCGGGGTATGGACACTGAAGCTTTCTTT; CDR3: CSASDRGMDTEAFF
D: TRBD1; J: TRBJ1-5; V: TRBV5-8; size: few; DNA: TGTGCCAGCAGCTCTTGGGTAGGGACAGAAGGTCAGCCCCAGCATTTT; CDR3: CASSSWVGTEGQPQHF
D: TRBD2; J: TRBJ2-1; V: TRBV20-1; size: many; DNA: TGCAGTGCGAGTCGGACTAGCGGCAATGAGCAGTTCTTC; CDR3: CSASRTSGNEQFF